The 10 T cell receptor beta chains given below trace back to one sample, sequenced in a study of T cells in Graves' hyperthyroidism and ophthalmopathy. Template material for amplifying TCR beta CDR3 regions consisted of RNA transcripts. A set of HTBI primers served as the primers for a first-round RT-PCR of the TCR CDR3. A single record per CDR3 protein comes from TCRdb applying MiXCR to the multiplex PCR reads. This table has some 560,000 distinct CDR3 sequences, around 13% appearing once. The material sequenced was blood. The receptors derive from a woman in her thirties or forties with Graves' hyperthyroidism.

This clonotype was seen a few times. The chain carries TRBV9 and TRBJ2-7; 13 bases match TRBD2. V lost 1 base to trimming and J lost 5 bases; unmatched junction nucleotides: 6. The CDR3 has 16 amino acids. Germline CDR1 and CDR2: SGDLS and YYNGEE. The CDR3 spells CASSVPGLAGVDEQYF. CDR3 in DNA: TGTGCCAGCAGCGTACCCGGACTAGCGGGAGTTGACGAGCAGTACTTC.

This clonotype was observed at least ten times. The chain employs TRBV7-2 and TRBJ2-1; either TRBD1 or TRBD2 may supply D (6 bases each). The V end lost 4 bases, the J end lost 7 bases, and 8 bases lay between the germline ends. CDR1 is SGHTA and CDR2 is FQGNSA in the germline V gene. CDR3 length: 12 amino acids. The CDR3 nucleotides read TGTGCCAGCAGCTGGGGGGCGAATGAGCAGTTCTTC. Its protein is CASSWGANEQFF. The full variable domain, in which reference TRBV7-2 and TRBJ2-1 provide the parts outside the CDR3, is GAGVSQSPSNKVTEKGKDVELRCDPISGHTALYWYRQSLGQGLEFLIYFQGNSAPDKSGLPSDRFSAERTGGSVSTLTIQRTQQEDSAVYLCASSWGANEQFFGPGTRLTVL.

This clonotype has at least ten counts. The CDR3 reads CSARDSGQGDYGYTF. CDR3 sequence (DNA): TGCAGTGCTAGAGATTCGGGACAGGGGGACTATGGCTACACCTTC. The J gene is TRBJ1-2, the V gene TRBV20-1; 11 bases are shared with TRBD1. CDR3 length: 15 residues. CDR1 is DFQATT, CDR2 SNEGSKA, per germline (reference sequence). J lost 3 bases, V lost 0 bases, and 3 bases had no gene match.

The chain links TRBV7-9 to TRBJ2-2, with D perhaps matching TRBD2 (6 bases). V lost 7 bases to trimming and J lost 4 bases, with 13 bases between them. Germline CDR1 SEHNR, CDR2 FQNEAQ (reference sequence). The CDR3 totals 14 residues. The CDR3 nucleotides read TGTGCCAGCAACGCGGGACGGGGCACCGGGGAGCTGTTTTTT. This gives the protein CASNAGRGTGELFF.

This clonotype was recorded many times. The chain links TRBV2 to TRBJ2-2, with 9 bases identical to TRBD1. After removal of 8 bases from V and 8 bases from J, the junction contained 6 bases not matched to a gene. There are 13 residues in the CDR3. Germline CDR1 is SNHLY and CDR2 is FYNNEI. The CDR3 nucleotides are TGTGCCAGCCGGACAGGGGAATTGGGGGAGCTGTTTTTT. It yields the protein CASRTGELGELFF.

This clonotype was detected many times. In nucleotides, the CDR3 is TGTGCCAGCAGCACTACCCGGACGGGGGACGAGACCCAGTACTTC. Amino acids: CASSTTRTGDETQYF. The chain joins TRBV7-9 to TRBJ2-5, with D perhaps matching TRBD2 (6 bases). Per germline, CDR1 SEHNR and CDR2 FQNEAQ (reference sequence). This CDR3 spans 15 amino acids. V gave up 5 bases and J gave up 5 bases, with 18 bases separating them.

This clonotype was observed many times. The DNA for the CDR3 is TGTGCCAGCTCACCACTCTCCCAGAGCTATGGCTACACCTTC. Translation: CASSPLSQSYGYTF. V gene TRBV18 combines with J gene TRBJ1-2; D unclear. Per the germline V gene, CDR1 is KGHSH and CDR2 is LQKENI. This CDR3 region has 14 residues. Trimming took off 1 base at V and 4 bases at J, with 10 bases between the two ends.

The V and J genes are TRBV19 and TRBJ1-1, with a weak D call TRBD1 (5 bases). The ends were cut back, 5 bases at V and 5 bases at J, with 15 bases in the middle. Per the germline V gene, CDR1 is LNHDA and CDR2 is SQIVND (reference sequence). The CDR3 has 14 amino acids. CDR3: CASSVQGTGTEAFF. CDR3 DNA: TGTGCCAGTAGTGTGCAGGGTACCGGAACTGAAGCTTTCTTT.

There are a few counts of this clonotype. V and J are TRBV10-3 and TRBJ1-1, with 8 nucleotides matching TRBD1. V was clipped by 6 bases and J by 5 bases; unmatched bases: 11. The length of the CDR3 is 15 residues. The V gene's germline CDR1 is ENHRY and CDR2 SYGVKD. CDR3 loop: CAIRGWTGTETEAFF. CDR3 nucleotides: TGTGCCATCAGGGGTTGGACAGGGACGGAGACTGAAGCTTTCTTT.

V and J are TRBV5-1 and TRBJ1-1; 7 nucleotides agree with TRBD1. The CDR3 is made up of 13 amino acids. In germline, CDR1 is SGHRS, CDR2 YFSETQ. With 3 bases clipped from V and 3 bases from J, the junction kept 2 bases outside the gene matches. CDR3 sequence reads: CASSSQGHTEAFF. DNA for the CDR3: TGCGCCAGCAGCTCACAGGGGCACACTGAAGCTTTCTTT. The full variable domain, completed using reference TRBV5-1 and TRBJ1-1, is KAGVTQTPRYLIKTRGQQVTLSCSPISGHRSVSWYQQTPGQGLQFLFEYFSETQRNKGNFPGRFSGRQFSNSRSEMNVSTLELGDSALYLCASSSQGHTEAFFGQGTRLTVV.